The 31 T cell receptor beta chains below were found in one sample sequenced in a study of cytomegalovirus exposure and HLA in healthy donors. In the PCR, 60 Vbeta and 13 Jbeta primers were used. Repertoires were generated with immunoSEQ multiplex PCR, while TCRdb's copy carries only in-frame clones and drops some. The data show 110,000 to 150,000 clones, around two thirds seen once. The sequenced material came from PBMCs. The receptors were gathered from a man younger than 35 in good health and CMV-seropositive.

The count of this clone is one. The rearrangement joins TRBV5-6 to TRBJ1-2; the D is unclear. This CDR3 spans 16 amino acids. Germline V gene lookup returns CDR1 SGHDT and CDR2 YYEEEE. V dropped 4 bases and J dropped 2 bases, with 18 bases sitting between them. CDR3: CASSPGPTGWNYGYTF. In DNA, the CDR3 is TGTGCCAGCAGCCCTGGGCCTACCGGATGGAACTATGGCTACACCTTC. Full variable domain (remainder filled in from reference TRBV5-6 and TRBJ1-2): DAGVTQSPTHLIKTRGQQVTLRCSPKSGHDTVSWYQQALGQGPQFIFQYYEEEERQRGNFPDRFSGHQFPNYSSELNVNALLLGDSALYLCASSPGPTGWNYGYTFGSGTRLTVV.

The chain has TRBV5-1 and TRBJ2-3; D uncertain. Germline V lookup: CDR1 SGHRS, CDR2 YFSETQ. CDR3 size: 13 residues. With 0 bases removed from V and 2 bases from J, the gap between germline ends came to 4 bases. The CDR3 sequence is CASSLGHTDTQYF. In nucleotides, the CDR3 is TGCGCCAGCAGCTTGGGGCACACAGATACGCAGTATTTT.

In its sample, this clone was seen a few times. The rearrangement uses TRBV4-1 and TRBJ1-5; D perhaps matches TRBD1 (5 bases). The germline CDR1 and CDR2 sequences are MGHRA and YSYEKL. V was pared by 8 bases and J by 1 base, with 12 bases between. The CDR3 runs 14 residues. CDR3 in DNA: TGCGCCAGCCGCAACGGACAAAGCAATCAGCCCCAGCATTTT. Protein product: CASRNGQSNQPQHF.

The V gene is TRBV29-1, the J gene TRBJ1-1, with D perhaps matching TRBD1 (5 bases). CDR1 SQVTM and CDR2 ANQGSEA come from the germline V gene. The CDR3 runs to 14 residues. The CDR3 DNA follows: TGCGGCGGGATCATGCAGGGTGGTATCACTGAAGCTTTCTTT. As protein: CGGIMQGGITEAFF.

The gene calls are TRBV7-6 and TRBJ1-2; D not certain. The V and J ends lost 11 bases and 3 bases respectively, with 4 bases between them. Germline CDR1 SGHVS, CDR2 FNYEAQ. This CDR3 contains 9 residues. This CDR3 is CAADYGYTF. The CDR3 nucleotides read TGTGCCGCGGACTATGGCTACACCTTC.

V gene TRBV29-1 combines with J gene TRBJ1-2; TRBD1 aligns across 8 bases. Germline V gene sequence: CDR1 SQVTM, CDR2 ANQGSEA. The CDR3 is 14 residues long. The ends lost 6 bases at V and 2 bases at J; junction bases unmatched: 8. In nucleotides, the CDR3 is TGCAGCGTCGGTCGACAGGGGTTAAACTATGGCTACACCTTC. Translation: CSVGRQGLNYGYTF.

CDR3 in DNA: TGCGCCAGCAGCCAGAGACCCGGGAGGGACACTAACACCGGGGAGCTGTTTTTT. It specifies CASSQRPGRDTNTGELFF. The genes are TRBV4-1 and TRBJ2-2, with 8 nucleotides matching TRBD2. The V and J ends lost 3 bases and 2 bases, in that order; junction bases with no gene match: 11. Germline lookup yields CDR1 MGHRA and CDR2 YSYEKL. The CDR3 runs to 18 residues.

This clone was seen once. This chain joins TRBV28 and TRBJ1-2; 7 nucleotides align to TRBD1. Germline CDR1 and CDR2: MDHEN and SYDVKM. There are 14 residues in the CDR3. V lost 6 bases, J lost 6 bases, and 10 bases stayed unmatched. The DNA for the CDR3 is TGTGCCAGCAGATCTGGAGACAGGGCCCATGGCTACACCTTC. It encodes CASRSGDRAHGYTF.

The V and J genes are TRBV5-6 and TRBJ1-2; 7 positions agree with TRBD1. This CDR3 contains 14 residues. V lost 2 bases to trimming and J lost 4 bases; unmatched junction nucleotides: 5. The germline CDR1 and CDR2 sequences are SGHDT and YYEEEE. The CDR3 region has the DNA TGTGCCAGCAGCTTCGACAGGGCGGTCTATGGCTACACCTTC. Its translation: CASSFDRAVYGYTF.

The CDR3 nucleotides are TGTGCCAGCAGTGAACCGAGCGTGAGACCAGATACGCAGTATTTT. Its protein product is CASSEPSVRPDTQYF. The chain links TRBV25-1 to TRBJ2-3, with D hard to call. This CDR3 is 15 amino acids long. The germline V gene encodes CDR1 MGHDK and CDR2 SYGVNS. The germline V and J ends were trimmed by 2 bases and 4 bases, with 13 bases remaining between them.

This clone turned up a few times. V and J are TRBV4-3 and TRBJ2-3, with D maybe TRBD2 (6 bases). This CDR3 spans 16 amino acids. Germline assignment: CDR1 LGHNA and CDR2 YSLEER. The germline V and J ends were trimmed by 2 bases and 6 bases, with 18 bases remaining between them. The DNA of the CDR3 is TGCGCCAGCAGCCAATCTAGCGCCCTAGAAACGGATACGCAGTATTTT. This encodes CASSQSSALETDTQYF.

V usage is TRBV14 and J usage is TRBJ2-1; D is ambiguous. V lost 0 bases and J lost 3, with 12 bases in between. This CDR3 region has 16 residues. Germline V gene lookup returns CDR1 SGHDN and CDR2 FVKESK. CDR3 in amino acids: CASSQEWQRIYNEQFF. CDR3 in DNA: TGTGCCAGCAGCCAAGAGTGGCAAAGAATCTACAATGAGCAGTTCTTC.

J is TRBJ2-5 and V is TRBV2; D might be TRBD2 (5 bases). CDR3 length: 12 amino acids. Germline V gives CDR1 SNHLY, CDR2 FYNNEI. The V end was cut by 2 bases, the J end by 6 bases, with 7 bases between. CDR3 nucleotides: TGTGCCAGCAGTGAAATCGGGAAGACCCAGTACTTC. Amino acids: CASSEIGKTQYF.

V and J are TRBV6-6 and TRBJ1-3; a weak D match, TRBD1 (5 bases). Trimming stripped 6 bases from V and 2 bases from J, with 11 bases between. This CDR3 has 14 amino acids. Germline CDR1 MNHNY, CDR2 SVGAGI (reference sequence). CDR3 coding DNA: TGTGCCAGCAGACCGACAGCAACTGGAAACACCATATATTTT. Protein: CASRPTATGNTIYF.

The J gene is TRBJ1-1, the V gene TRBV29-1; D is undetermined. The V end lost 2 bases, the J end lost 2 bases, and 12 bases lay between the germline ends. Germline V gene sequence: CDR1 SQVTM, CDR2 ANQGSEA. CDR3 size: 14 residues. CDR3 in amino acids: CSVEYYSYNTEAFF. The DNA of the CDR3 is TGCAGCGTTGAATATTACTCGTATAACACTGAAGCTTTCTTT.

The chain carries TRBV4-2 and TRBJ1-1; the D gene is possibly TRBD1 (6 bases). The CDR3 runs 15 residues. V gave up 0 bases and J gave up 2 bases, with 10 bases separating them. CDR1 is LGHNA, CDR2 YNFKEQ, per germline. The CDR3 spells CASSQDRGGNTEAFF. CDR3 sequence (DNA): TGTGCCAGCAGCCAAGATCGAGGGGGTAACACTGAAGCTTTCTTT.

This chain links TRBV7-2 with TRBJ2-7; the match to TRBD2 covers 9 bases. The CDR3 sequence is 15 residues long. CDR1 and CDR2 from the germline V gene are SGHTA and FQGNSA. V was pared by 0 bases and J by 5 bases, with 5 bases of the junction left unmatched. CDR3 protein: CASSLASGSPNEQYF. Here the CDR3 DNA reads TGTGCCAGCAGCTTAGCTAGCGGGAGTCCCAACGAGCAGTACTTC.

The chain joins TRBV4-2 to TRBJ1-5, with D possibly matching TRBD1 (6 bases). Germline V CDR1 and CDR2: LGHNA, YNFKEQ. V was shortened by 3 bases and J by 5 bases, with 14 bases between the two germline ends. The length of the CDR3 is 15 residues. The DNA of the CDR3 is TGTGCCAGCAGCCAGGCCTCACAGGGTGATCAGCCCCAGCATTTT. It yields the protein CASSQASQGDQPQHF.

This rearrangement joins TRBV2 to TRBJ1-2; 10 bases agree with TRBD1. CDR1 SNHLY and CDR2 FYNNEI come from the germline V gene. The CDR3 has 17 amino acids. V lost 6 bases to trimming and J lost 5 bases; unmatched junction nucleotides: 15. The CDR3 reads CASRPQGGTGAQYGYTF. The CDR3 coding sequence is TGTGCCAGCAGACCCCAGGGGGGGACAGGGGCACAATATGGCTACACCTTC.

CDR3 sequence (DNA): TGTGCCAGCAGCTTGGGGACAGGGTCCTTCACAGATACGCAGTATTTT. It encodes CASSLGTGSFTDTQYF. This chain uses TRBV7-6 with TRBJ2-3; 9 bases are a match to TRBD1. The CDR3 runs 16 residues. With 3 bases clipped from V and 2 bases from J, the junction kept 6 bases outside the gene matches. Germline assignment: CDR1 SGHVS and CDR2 FNYEAQ.

This chain joins TRBV4-3 and TRBJ1-1; D not certain. The CDR3 length is 13 residues. The V end was cut by 4 bases, the J end by 2 bases, with 8 bases between. Germline V gives CDR1 LGHNA, CDR2 YSLEER. The CDR3 bases are TGCGCCAGCAGCCCTCTTGGCAACACTGAAGCTTTCTTT. Its protein is CASSPLGNTEAFF.

The rearrangement links TRBV30 to TRBJ2-2; 9 bases align to TRBD2. After removal of 4 bases from V and 2 bases from J, the junction contained 8 bases not matched to a gene. This CDR3 is built from 16 residues. Germline CDR1 and CDR2: GTSNPN and SVGIG (reference sequence). CDR3 residues: CAWMGPGLANTGELFF. In DNA, the CDR3 is TGTGCCTGGATGGGTCCGGGACTAGCTAACACCGGGGAGCTGTTTTTT.

The V call is TRBV4-2, the J call TRBJ2-7; 11 bases are a match to TRBD2. Germline-derived CDR1 and CDR2 are LGHNA and YNFKEQ. CDR3 length: 16 residues. With V trimmed by 2 bases and J by 4 bases, 7 bases remained unmatched. In DNA form, the CDR3 reads TGTGCCAGCAGCCAAACCTCTAGCGGGGGGTTATACGAGCAGTACTTC. Protein sequence: CASSQTSSGGLYEQYF.

V gene TRBV9 combines with J gene TRBJ2-7; 12 positions agree with TRBD2. CDR1 is SGDLS and CDR2 is YYNGEE in the germline V gene. With 3 bases clipped from V and 3 bases from J, the junction kept 1 base outside the gene matches. The CDR3 runs 14 residues. In DNA, the CDR3 is TGTGCCAGCAGCGCGGGACTAGCGGGCTACGAGCAGTACTTC. Translating it yields CASSAGLAGYEQYF.

This clone is a singleton in its sample. This sequence joins TRBV25-1 and TRBJ2-5; 10 nucleotides line up with TRBD1. The better agreement between TRBJ2-7 and the DNA end casts doubt on the J call. The CDR3 contains 14 residues. Germline CDR1 MGHDK, CDR2 SYGVNS. CDR3 DNA sequence: TGTGCCAGCAGAGGGGACAGGGGCTCCTACGAGCAGTACTTC. Protein sequence: CASRGDRGSYEQYF.

This chain joins TRBV28 and TRBJ1-4; D may be TRBD1 (6 bases). The germline gives CDR1 MDHEN, CDR2 SYDVKM. This CDR3 comprises 16 residues. Trimming shortened V by 10 bases and J by 2 bases, and 20 bases separated the two germline ends. The CDR3 loop reads CATTRGGIGTNEKLFF. CDR3 bases: TGTGCCACAACAAGGGGGGGTATAGGGACTAATGAAAAACTGTTTTTT. Combining the CDR3 with reference TRBV28 and TRBJ1-4 gives the whole variable domain DVKVTQSSRYLVKRTGEKVFLECVQDMDHENMFWYRQDPGLGLRLIYFSYDVKMKEKGDIPEGYSVSREKKERFSLILESASTNQTSMYLCATTRGGIGTNEKLFFGSGTQLSVL.

This clone occurred once. J is TRBJ1-2 and V is TRBV27; D not resolved. V lost 6 bases to trimming and J lost 7 bases, with 18 bases between them. This CDR3 is built from 14 residues. Germline V CDR1 and CDR2: MNHEY, SMNVEV (reference sequence). CDR3 sequence: CASRPRREVVGYTF. CDR3 in DNA: TGTGCCAGCAGGCCTCGGAGAGAGGTTGTTGGCTACACCTTC.

This clone was recorded a few times. CDR3 sequence (DNA): TGTGCCAGCAGGCGGGATCCCTACGAGCAGTACTTC. Translating gives CASRRDPYEQYF. The V call is TRBV2, the J call TRBJ2-7; possible D gene TRBD2, 6 bases. V was cut by 6 bases and J by 2 bases, with 8 bases left in between. Germline V gene sequence: CDR1 SNHLY, CDR2 FYNNEI. This CDR3 spans 12 amino acids.

The CDR3 nucleotides are TGTGCCAGCAGCCCGTGGACTAGCGGGGAAGGGGAGACCCAGTACTTC. Translating it yields CASSPWTSGEGETQYF. The chain joins TRBV14 to TRBJ2-5; 12 bases match TRBD2. J lost 5 bases, V lost 4 bases, and 8 bases had no gene match. Germline-derived CDR1 and CDR2 are SGHDN and FVKESK. The CDR3 runs to 16 residues. Using reference TRBV14 and TRBJ2-5 for the parts outside the CDR3, the full variable domain is EAGVTQFPSHSVIEKGQTVTLRCDPISGHDNLYWYRRVMGKEIKFLLHFVKESKQDESGMPNNRFLAERTGGTYSTLKVQPAELEDSGVYFCASSPWTSGEGETQYFGPGTRLLVL.

This clone showed up just a few times. V gene TRBV6-5 combines with J gene TRBJ2-7, with a possible D match to TRBD1 (6 bases). CDR1 is MNHEY, CDR2 SVGAGI, per germline. The ends were cut back, 7 bases at V and 1 base at J, with 14 bases in the middle. The length of the CDR3 is 14 residues. As DNA, the CDR3 is TGTGCCAGCACCAGTCCAGGGGAATCCTACGAGCAGTACTTC. Its protein product is CASTSPGESYEQYF.

The gene calls are TRBV15 and TRBJ2-7; D might be TRBD1 (5 bases). V lost 0 bases, J lost 2 bases, and 11 bases lay in between. Per the germline V gene, CDR1 is LNHNV and CDR2 is YYDKDF (reference sequence). CDR3 length: 15 residues. CDR3 loop: CATSREVTGAYEQYF. The CDR3 DNA is TGTGCCACCAGCAGAGAAGTAACAGGCGCCTACGAGCAGTACTTC.